This TCR beta chain originates from a study of blood T cells in healthy people across ages. The CDR3 consists of 16 residues. Trimming removed 4 bases at V and 7 bases at J, with 17 bases between. A remark on this clonotype: The antigen is undetermined.

General study findings and limits: For the donors, CMV status was unknown and possibly confounded expanded clonotype changes. Considered underestimates were the diversity estimates obtained from one million T cells.

Each sample gave at least 7 million isolated PBMCs. PCR was performed a second time for about 6 to 11 cycles using a sample-barcoded 5' primer and a J-beta primer mix. The authors tagged each cDNA molecule using a template-switch adaptor with 12 random nucleotides. TCRdb analysed the 5' RACE reads with MiXCR anew, one entry per CDR3 protein. The sample lists 700,000 or so distinct CDR3 sequences, over 20% occurring once. The TCR comes from a man in his 70s in good health. What was sequenced was blood. The chain uses TRBV12-3 or TRBV12-4 and TRBJ1-6, with a tentative D call TRBD1 (6 bases). For the CDR3, the DNA is TGTGCCAGCAGTTCGCAGGGGTACGGAGCGAATTCACCCCTCCACTTT. It yields the protein CASSSQGYGANSPLHF.